This T cell receptor (beta chain) was documented in a study of blood T cell repertoires in COVID-19. Study-wide background: Donors in the United States, Italy and Spain gave samples during acute or convalescent COVID-19. PBMCs, B-cell-depleted T cells, or T cells were the source of the cDNA or gDNA that made up the material.

Seattle-derived patients entered the study during active infection and were followed longitudinally. Original processing notes: Estimates of nucleated cell counts were drawn from the amplification of reference gene primers. Only in-frame clones appear in the TCRdb table, and some are missing; sequencing was by immunoSEQ multiplex PCR. Clone size and the V and J calls come from that table; the DNA yielded D and trimming. The repertoire includes 150,000 to 200,000 clones, 80% to 85% of them detected once, and less than 10% sits in the top ten. Germline V gene data show CDR1 as SGHDT and CDR2 as YYEEEE. V dropped 4 bases and J dropped 0 bases, with 11 bases sitting between them. The CDR3 is 15 residues long.

The sample taken for sequencing was peripheral blood. The receptor was derived from a woman aged 70-85 years with COVID-19, enrolled during active disease. The chain links TRBV5-6 to TRBJ2-1, with TRBD2 as a possible D gene (6 bases). The CDR3, as DNA: TGTGCCAGCAGCATAGCGGTTGACTCCTACAATGAGCAGTTCTTC. It encodes CASSIAVDSYNEQFF.